The rows below give T cell receptor beta chains drawn from one sample of a study of cytomegalovirus exposure and HLA in healthy donors. The data were produced by immunoSEQ multiplex PCR, yet TCRdb's version contains in-frame clones alone and is incomplete. This table has about 190,000 clones, roughly 86% appearing once. Input material: PBMCs. All receptors come from a man in his forties in good health and CMV-seropositive. The CDR3 runs from the conserved cysteine through the conserved F or W. Each record gives: CDR3 protein, CDR3 DNA, clone size, CDR3 length, D gene, V gene, J gene. The D gene is left open where the match is weak. Some rows have no size entry. The others give once, few or many, or a class for an expanded clone.

CAWSVNQGSYGYTF	TGTGCCTGGAGTGTAAACCAGGGGAGCTATGGCTACACCTTC	.	14	.	TRBV30	TRBJ1-2
CASSDLGTSYGYTF	TGTGCCAGCAGTGATCTCGGGACAAGCTATGGCTACACCTTC	.	14	.	TRBV2	TRBJ1-2
CAPEGTQYF	TGTGCCCCCGAGGGAACGCAGTATTTT	.	9	.	TRBV27	TRBJ2-3
CASERRAGVGLSYEQYF	TGTGCCAGCGAGCGGCGAGCAGGCGTAGGACTTTCCTACGAGCAGTACTTC	.	17	.	TRBV13	TRBJ2-7
CASTRGGLEEPQHF	TGTGCCAGTACCCGGGGTGGGTTAGAGGAGCCCCAGCATTTT	.	14	.	TRBV19	TRBJ1-5
CASSSRENYGYTF	TGTGCCAGCAGCTCGAGGGAGAACTATGGCTACACCTTC	.	13	.	TRBV5-4	TRBJ1-2
CASSFQGRRSGYTF	TGTGCCAGCAGTTTTCAGGGTCGGAGATCTGGCTACACCTTC	once	14	.	TRBV28	TRBJ1-2
CATGQGGTYEQYF	TGTGCCACGGGACAGGGAGGGACCTACGAGCAGTACTTC	.	13	TRBD1	TRBV27	TRBJ2-7
CASSFGQGPWEPQHF	TGTGCCAGCAGTTTCGGACAGGGTCCTTGGGAGCCCCAGCATTTT	once	15	TRBD1	TRBV6-6	TRBJ1-5
CASISVAGPYEQYF	TGTGCCAGCATTTCAGTAGCGGGGCCCTACGAGCAGTACTTC	.	14	TRBD2	TRBV28	TRBJ2-7
CAWSTGTGSYEQYF	TGTGCCTGGAGTACAGGTACAGGCTCCTACGAGCAGTACTTC	once	14	.	TRBV30	TRBJ2-7
CSGRERGELFF	TGCAGCGGGAGAGAACGGGGGGAGCTGTTTTTT	.	11	.	TRBV29-1	TRBJ2-2
CASRSGTGGEKLFF	TGTGCCAGCAGATCCGGGACAGGGGGGGAAAAACTGTTTTTT	.	14	TRBD1	TRBV6-5	TRBJ1-4
CASSLAQFAFF	TGTGCCAGCAGCTTAGCTCAGTTCGCTTTCTTT	.	11	.	TRBV7-2	TRBJ1-1
CASSKGQVNTEAFF	TGCGCCAGCAGCAAGGGACAGGTTAACACTGAAGCTTTCTTT	.	14	TRBD1	TRBV5-1	TRBJ1-1
CASSEGEGGELFF	TGTGCCAGCAGTGAAGGGGAGGGCGGGGAGCTGTTTTTT	.	13	TRBD2	TRBV6-1	TRBJ2-2
CASSYGTPSTDTQYF	TGTGCCAGCAGTTACGGGACTCCTAGCACAGATACGCAGTATTTT	few	15	.	TRBV6-6	TRBJ2-3
CASSFTRSTSGGHEQFF	TGTGCCAGCAGCTTTACAAGGTCAACTAGCGGGGGGCATGAGCAGTTCTTC	.	17	TRBD2	TRBV7-9	TRBJ2-1
CASSVIGNTIYF	TGTGCCAGCAGCGTCATTGGAAACACCATATATTTT	.	12	.	TRBV7-2	TRBJ1-3
CASTESGEQFF	TGTGCCAGCACGGAGAGTGGTGAGCAGTTCTTC	few	11	.	TRBV6-5	TRBJ2-1
CASSSLHPSGEQFF	TGTGCCAGCAGCTCTTTACATCCAAGCGGGGAGCAGTTCTTC	.	14	.	TRBV7-9	TRBJ2-1
CASSLSPARVGSEAKNIQYF	TGTGCCAGCAGTTTATCACCCGCGCGCGTGGGGAGCGAAGCCAAAAACATTCAGTACTTC	.	20	.	TRBV27	TRBJ2-4
CASSQEGQGTNYGYTF	TGCGCCAGCAGCCAAGAGGGACAGGGAACTAACTATGGCTACACCTTC	.	16	TRBD1	TRBV4-3	TRBJ1-2
CASSSPPAGYGYTF	TGTGCCAGCAGCTCCCCCCCGGCGGGCTATGGCTACACCTTC	.	14	.	TRBV7-2	TRBJ1-2
CATSTGQGAYNEQFF	TGTGCCACCAGCACGGGACAGGGTGCCTACAATGAGCAGTTCTTC	.	15	TRBD1	TRBV15	TRBJ2-1
CASSLGLAGTGELFF	TGCGCCAGCAGCTTGGGGCTAGCGGGAACCGGGGAGCTGTTTTTT	.	15	TRBD2	TRBV5-1	TRBJ2-2
CASSEWGQGNSPLHF	TGTGCCAGCAGTGAATGGGGACAGGGAAATTCACCCCTCCACTTT	.	15	TRBD1	TRBV6-1	TRBJ1-6
CASSVSGLRGYTF	TGTGCCAGCAGCGTTTCGGGACTTCGGGGCTACACCTTC	.	13	.	TRBV9	TRBJ1-2
CATGQSYEQYF	TGTGCCACCGGACAGTCCTACGAGCAGTACTTC	.	11	.	TRBV19	TRBJ2-7
CASSLVAGNEQFF	TGTGCCAGCAGCTTAGTTGCAGGCAATGAGCAGTTCTTC	.	13	.	TRBV7-2	TRBJ2-1
CASSAGTGGNQPQHF	TGTGCCAGCAGCGCGGGGACAGGGGGCAACCAGCCCCAGCATTTT	.	15	TRBD1	TRBV5-4	TRBJ1-5
CASSLTGAGEQYF	TGTGCCAGCAGCTTAACAGGGGCAGGCGAGCAGTACTTC	.	13	TRBD1	TRBV7-9	TRBJ2-7
CASYVGDRSNTEAFF	TGTGCCAGCTACGTTGGGGACAGGTCAAACACTGAAGCTTTCTTT	.	15	TRBD1	TRBV5-4	TRBJ1-1
CASSLRRGETGELFF	TGTGCCAGCAGCCTAAGACGGGGGGAGACCGGGGAGCTGTTTTTT	.	15	TRBD2	TRBV7-2	TRBJ2-2
CASSARGMPGNTIYF	TGTGCCAGCAGCGCCAGGGGCATGCCTGGAAACACCATATATTTT	.	15	.	TRBV5-4	TRBJ1-3
CASSQAPAGAGNEQFF	TGTGCCAGCAGCCAAGCTCCAGCGGGAGCGGGAAATGAGCAGTTCTTC	.	16	TRBD2	TRBV4-2	TRBJ2-1
CASSQEWGRGGGVPQHF	TGCGCCAGCAGCCAAGAGTGGGGTCGGGGGGGTGGCGTGCCCCAGCATTTT	.	17	.	TRBV4-3	TRBJ1-5
CASSLAGVRLNSPLHF	TGTGCCAGCAGCTTAGCAGGGGTTAGATTAAATTCACCCCTCCACTTT	few	16	.	TRBV5-4	TRBJ1-6
CASSLGGGYEQYF	TGCGCCAGCAGCTTGGGGGGCGGCTACGAGCAGTACTTC	.	13	.	TRBV5-1	TRBJ2-7
CASSSLTGGGEAFF	TGTGCCAGCAGCTCGTTGACAGGGGGTGGTGAAGCTTTCTTT	few	14	TRBD1	TRBV11-2	TRBJ1-1
CASTVGGYNEQFF	TGTGCCAGCACGGTTGGCGGTTACAATGAGCAGTTCTTC	.	13	.	TRBV7-9	TRBJ2-1
CASTRRGLRTGELFF	TGTGCCAGTACCCGGAGGGGGCTTAGGACCGGGGAGCTGTTTTTT	.	15	.	TRBV19	TRBJ2-2
CASSQQTGYEQYF	TGTGCCAGCAGTCAACAAACAGGGTACGAGCAGTACTTC	.	13	.	TRBV27	TRBJ2-7
CASSTRQGANEKLFF	TGCGCCAGCAGCACCCGGCAGGGGGCAAATGAAAAACTGTTTTTT	.	15	TRBD1	TRBV5-1	TRBJ1-4
CASSLSGQGLRGNVLTF	TGTGCCAGCAGTTTATCTGGACAGGGGCTCCGAGGCAACGTCCTGACTTTC	.	17	TRBD1	TRBV27	TRBJ2-6
CASSLATTGNTIYF	TGTGCCAGCAGCTTAGCGACAACGGGAAACACCATATATTTT	.	14	.	TRBV7-9	TRBJ1-3
CASSTGTGGANTGELFF	TGTGCCAGTAGTACCGGGACAGGGGGAGCGAACACCGGGGAGCTGTTTTTT	once	17	TRBD1	TRBV19	TRBJ2-2
CASSFSALPYSGNTIYF	TGTGCCAGCAGTTTTTCCGCGCTACCCTACTCTGGAAACACCATATATTTT	.	17	.	TRBV28	TRBJ1-3
CASSYLGTGGREQYF	TGTGCCAGCAGTTACCTGGGGACAGGGGGCCGCGAGCAGTACTTC	.	15	TRBD1	TRBV28	TRBJ2-7
CAISTGDQPQHF	TGTGCCATCAGTACAGGGGACCAGCCCCAGCATTTT	.	12	TRBD1	TRBV10-3	TRBJ1-5
CASSYKAGGGNGYTF	TGTGCCAGCAGTTACAAGGCGGGGGGCGGGAATGGCTACACCTTC	.	15	.	TRBV6-5	TRBJ1-2
CASRKTRDSSTEAFF	TGTGCCAGCAGGAAAACCCGGGACAGTTCCACTGAAGCTTTCTTT	.	15	TRBD1	TRBV6-5	TRBJ1-1
CASSSRKEGSTEAFF	TGTGCCAGCAGCTCCCGGAAGGAGGGGAGCACTGAAGCTTTCTTT	few	15	.	TRBV5-4	TRBJ1-1
CASRLERISGRIDRSYEQYF	TGCGCCAGCAGGTTGGAGCGGATTAGCGGGAGAATAGATAGGTCCTACGAGCAGTACTTC	.	20	TRBD2	TRBV5-1	TRBJ2-7
CAISRDRESYGYTF	TGTGCCATCAGCAGGGACAGGGAGAGCTATGGCTACACCTTC	.	14	TRBD1	TRBV10-3	TRBJ1-2